These T cell receptor beta chains were read from a single sample in a study of blood T cell repertoires in COVID-19. Generated by immunoSEQ multiplex PCR, the TCRdb table keeps only in-frame clones and is missing some. The table includes some 120,000 clones, just over 75% detected once. Sequences were obtained from peripheral blood. These receptors were collected from a human donor in a cohort sampled during active COVID-19. Each CDR3 is given with its conserved first and last residue. The D gene is left open where the match is weak. Clone size appears in some rows only: once, few, many, or a class for an expanded clone.

length: 16
size: NA
D: TRBD2
J: TRBJ2-3
V: TRBV5-1
CDR3: CASSSAGLAGTDTQYF
DNA: TGCGCCAGCAGCAGCGCAGGACTAGCGGGTACAGATACGCAGTATTTT

length: 15
size: NA
D: NA
J: TRBJ2-7
V: TRBV15
CDR3: CATSRETRGGYEQYF
DNA: TGTGCCACCAGCAGAGAGACAAGGGGAGGCTACGAGCAGTACTTC

length: 16
size: NA
D: TRBD1
J: TRBJ1-6
V: TRBV7-6
CDR3: CASSSTTGTSNSPLHF
DNA: TGTGCCAGCAGCTCGACGACAGGGACAAGTAATTCACCCCTCCACTTT

length: 18
size: NA
D: TRBD1
J: TRBJ1-5
V: TRBV18
CDR3: CASSPPQTGGSDNQPQHF
DNA: TGTGCCAGCTCACCACCGCAGACAGGGGGCTCTGACAATCAGCCCCAGCATTTT

length: 13
size: NA
D: NA
J: TRBJ1-5
V: TRBV5-5
CDR3: CASSLASDQPQHF
DNA: TGTGCCAGCAGCTTGGCCTCGGATCAGCCCCAGCATTTT

length: 15
size: NA
D: NA
J: TRBJ1-3
V: TRBV19
CDR3: CASSTEVDSGNTIYF
DNA: TGTGCCAGTAGCACCGAGGTTGACTCTGGAAACACCATATATTTT

length: 16
size: NA
D: NA
J: TRBJ1-6
V: TRBV28
CDR3: CASSLTRGTYNSPLHF
DNA: TGTGCCAGCAGTTTGACGCGGGGTACCTATAATTCACCCCTCCACTTT

length: 14
size: NA
D: TRBD1
J: TRBJ1-1
V: TRBV9
CDR3: CASSGGTANTEAFF
DNA: TGTGCCAGCAGCGGGGGGACAGCGAACACTGAAGCTTTCTTT

length: 15
size: NA
D: TRBD1
J: TRBJ2-7
V: TRBV27
CDR3: CASSFLGQGAYEQYF
DNA: TGTGCCAGCAGTTTCCTGGGACAGGGGGCCTACGAGCAGTACTTC

length: 14
size: NA
D: TRBD1
J: TRBJ1-6
V: TRBV19
CDR3: CASSDRGPNSPLHF
DNA: TGTGCCAGTAGTGACAGGGGGCCGAATTCACCCCTCCACTTT

length: 15
size: NA
D: NA
J: TRBJ2-7
V: TRBV6-5
CDR3: CASSQTGSFSYEQYF
DNA: TGTGCCAGCAGTCAAACAGGGAGCTTCTCCTACGAGCAGTACTTC

length: 13
size: NA
D: TRBD1
J: TRBJ2-7
V: TRBV5-1
CDR3: CATRTGPPYEQYF
DNA: TGCGCCACCCGGACAGGGCCGCCGTACGAGCAGTACTTC

length: 14
size: NA
D: NA
J: TRBJ1-2
V: TRBV7-9
CDR3: CASSLVGQGMGYTF
DNA: TGTGCCAGCAGCTTAGTCGGTCAGGGGATGGGCTACACCTTC

length: 16
size: NA
D: TRBD1
J: TRBJ1-6
V: TRBV19
CDR3: CASSIGQGTIDSPLHF
DNA: TGTGCCAGTAGTATCGGACAGGGCACAATCGATTCACCCCTCCACTTT

length: 15
size: few
D: TRBD2
J: TRBJ2-7
V: TRBV4-2
CDR3: CASSATSGEVYEQYF
DNA: TGTGCCAGCAGCGCTACTAGCGGGGAGGTTTACGAGCAGTACTTC

length: 14
size: few
D: TRBD1
J: TRBJ1-5
V: TRBV10-2
CDR3: CASAGTGGNQPQHF
DNA: TGCGCCAGCGCCGGGACAGGGGGGAATCAGCCCCAGCATTTT

length: 15
size: NA
D: NA
J: TRBJ1-2
V: TRBV11-2
CDR3: CASSLAAGGNYGYTF
DNA: TGTGCCAGCAGCTTAGCGGCTGGCGGGAACTATGGCTACACCTTC

length: 16
size: few
D: TRBD1
J: TRBJ1-1
V: TRBV7-9
CDR3: CASSLGDRPSSTEAFF
DNA: TGTGCCAGCAGCTTAGGGGACAGGCCTAGCAGCACTGAAGCTTTCTTT

length: 12
size: NA
D: NA
J: TRBJ2-2
V: TRBV5-6
CDR3: CASSLLERELFF
DNA: TGTGCCAGCAGCTTGCTCGAGAGGGAGCTGTTTTTT

length: 18
size: NA
D: NA
J: TRBJ1-2
V: TRBV21-1
CDR3: CASTLSADRGRSGYGYTF
DNA: TGTGCCAGCACCCTCTCGGCGGACAGGGGGCGCTCAGGCTATGGCTACACCTTC

length: 14
size: NA
D: NA
J: TRBJ1-1
V: TRBV5-1
CDR3: CASSPGTKNTEAFF
DNA: TGCGCCAGCAGCCCCGGGACAAAGAACACTGAAGCTTTCTTT

length: 19
size: NA
D: TRBD1
J: TRBJ1-1
V: TRBV6-1
CDR3: CASSASLGGVLGPNTEAFF
DNA: TGTGCCAGCAGTGCATCCTTAGGGGGCGTCTTGGGTCCGAACACTGAAGCTTTCTTT

length: 16
size: NA
D: NA
J: TRBJ1-2
V: TRBV15
CDR3: CATSRDPDSRTYGYTF
DNA: TGTGCCACCAGCAGAGATCCGGACAGCCGAACCTATGGCTACACCTTC

length: 16
size: NA
D: TRBD1
J: TRBJ2-2
V: TRBV5-1
CDR3: CASSQGQGGNTGELFF
DNA: TGCGCCAGCAGCCAAGGACAGGGTGGGAACACCGGGGAGCTGTTTTTT

length: 14
size: NA
D: TRBD1
J: TRBJ2-1
V: TRBV2
CDR3: CASSETQGWNEQFF
DNA: TGTGCCAGCAGTGAGACACAGGGGTGGAATGAGCAGTTCTTC

length: 18
size: NA
D: TRBD2
J: TRBJ2-2
V: TRBV25-1
CDR3: CASSAGTSGGPLGGELFF
DNA: TGTGCCAGCAGTGCTGGGACTAGCGGGGGCCCGTTGGGCGGGGAGCTGTTTTTT

length: 13
size: NA
D: NA
J: TRBJ1-6
V: TRBV27
CDR3: CASKAGVNSPLHF
DNA: TGTGCCAGCAAGGCAGGGGTGAATTCACCCCTCCACTTT

length: 14
size: NA
D: TRBD1
J: TRBJ1-2
V: TRBV5-6
CDR3: CASSSQGVGYGYTF
DNA: TGTGCCAGCAGCTCCCAGGGGGTCGGCTATGGCTACACCTTC

length: 15
size: NA
D: TRBD1
J: TRBJ1-4
V: TRBV5-1
CDR3: CASSPQGGPNEKLFF
DNA: TGCGCCAGCAGCCCCCAAGGGGGCCCTAATGAAAAACTGTTTTTT

length: 15
size: NA
D: NA
J: TRBJ1-2
V: TRBV7-9
CDR3: CASIPIRGGDAGYTF
DNA: TGTGCCAGCATCCCTATCCGGGGGGGGGACGCTGGCTACACCTTC

length: 15
size: NA
D: TRBD2
J: TRBJ2-3
V: TRBV2
CDR3: CASSVLAGGTDTQYF
DNA: TGTGCCAGCAGCGTACTAGCGGGGGGCACAGATACGCAGTATTTT

length: 14
size: NA
D: NA
J: TRBJ2-3
V: TRBV15
CDR3: CATSRGGESDTQYF
DNA: TGTGCCACCAGCAGAGGGGGGGAATCAGATACGCAGTATTTT

length: 11
size: NA
D: NA
J: TRBJ1-2
V: TRBV30
CDR3: CAFGRGTYYTF
DNA: TGTGCTTTTGGGCGGGGGACATACTACACCTTC

length: 15
size: NA
D: TRBD1
J: TRBJ1-4
V: TRBV19
CDR3: CASSKNRGANEKLFF
DNA: TGTGCCAGTAGTAAGAACAGGGGAGCTAATGAAAAACTGTTTTTT

length: 14
size: NA
D: NA
J: TRBJ1-5
V: TRBV18
CDR3: CASSMDNSNQPQHF
DNA: TGTGCCAGCTCAATGGACAATAGCAATCAGCCCCAGCATTTT

length: 15
size: NA
D: NA
J: TRBJ2-1
V: TRBV2
CDR3: CASSEGAPTYNEQFF
DNA: TGTGCCAGCAGTGAAGGGGCCCCGACATACAATGAGCAGTTCTTC

length: 15
size: NA
D: TRBD1
J: TRBJ1-4
V: TRBV7-9
CDR3: CASSSATGGREKLFF
DNA: TGTGCCAGCAGCTCGGCCACAGGGGGGAGGGAAAAACTGTTTTTT

length: 15
size: NA
D: NA
J: TRBJ2-5
V: TRBV11-2
CDR3: CASSLVWRRGETQYF
DNA: TGTGCCAGCAGCTTAGTGTGGCGGCGCGGGGAGACCCAGTACTTC

length: 14
size: NA
D: NA
J: TRBJ1-2
V: TRBV24-1
CDR3: CATSDLGRAEGYTF
DNA: TGTGCCACCAGTGATTTGGGCAGGGCCGAGGGCTACACCTTC

length: 14
size: once
D: NA
J: TRBJ2-7
V: TRBV5-1
CDR3: CASSLDLVLGEQYF
DNA: TGCGCCAGCAGCTTGGATCTAGTTCTCGGCGAGCAGTACTTC

length: 14
size: NA
D: NA
J: TRBJ2-7
V: TRBV10-3
CDR3: CAIRDGQGGYEQYF
DNA: TGTGCCATCAGGGACGGGCAGGGAGGCTACGAGCAGTACTTC

length: 16
size: NA
D: TRBD1
J: TRBJ2-1
V: TRBV19
CDR3: CASSIGQDRGYNEQFF
DNA: TGTGCCAGTAGTATAGGTCAGGACAGGGGCTACAATGAGCAGTTCTTC

length: 12
size: few
D: NA
J: TRBJ1-2
V: TRBV2
CDR3: CASRPSYYGYTF
DNA: TGTGCCAGCAGGCCCAGTTACTATGGCTACACCTTC

length: 18
size: NA
D: TRBD2
J: TRBJ2-2
V: TRBV7-6
CDR3: CASSSPTSGDGDTGELFF
DNA: TGTGCCAGCAGCTCCCCGACTAGCGGGGATGGGGACACCGGGGAGCTGTTTTTT

length: 17
size: once
D: NA
J: TRBJ1-5
V: TRBV30
CDR3: CAWNRGARSYSNQPQHF
DNA: TGTGCCTGGAATCGGGGGGCAAGGTCGTATAGCAATCAGCCCCAGCATTTT

length: 15
size: NA
D: NA
J: TRBJ2-2
V: TRBV5-1
CDR3: CASSIESANTGELFF
DNA: TGCGCCAGCAGCATAGAATCTGCGAACACCGGGGAGCTGTTTTTT

length: 15
size: NA
D: TRBD2
J: TRBJ2-7
V: TRBV10-3
CDR3: CAISERGGGAHEQYF
DNA: TGTGCCATCAGTGAACGGGGCGGGGGGGCCCACGAGCAGTACTTC

length: 15
size: NA
D: NA
J: TRBJ2-1
V: TRBV6-6
CDR3: CASSISGGIYNEQFF
DNA: TGTGCCAGCAGTATTAGCGGAGGCATTTACAATGAGCAGTTCTTC

length: 17
size: NA
D: NA
J: TRBJ2-7
V: TRBV6-1
CDR3: CASSVGFDRLSSYEQYF
DNA: TGTGCCAGCAGTGTGGGTTTTGACAGGTTGAGCTCCTACGAGCAGTACTTC

length: 14
size: NA
D: NA
J: TRBJ1-1
V: TRBV11-2
CDR3: CASSRHLMNTEAFF
DNA: TGTGCCAGCAGCAGACACCTCATGAACACTGAAGCTTTCTTT